This TCR beta chain was sequenced during a study of patients and donors after allogeneic stem cell transplantation. TCRdb called the RT-PCR reads again in MiXCR, with one record for every CDR3 protein. The table records about 960,000 distinct CDR3 sequences, approximately 19% of them present only once. Trimming took 3 bases from V and 5 from J, leaving 20 bases between them. The CDR3 runs to 17 residues. J is TRBJ2-1 and V is TRBV12-3 or TRBV12-4, with D tentatively TRBD2 (6 bases). Sequencing input: blood, either unsorted or a sorted T cell fraction (not recorded which). This clonotype originated in a human donor who was either an allogeneic HSCT recipient or a stem cell or donor lymphocyte infusion donor (not recorded which). It is not recorded whose cells these are; they may come from a transplant donor. CDR3 nucleotides: TGTGCCAGCAGTTTTAGGGGAGGAGAGTTCACTAACAATGAGCAGTTCTTC. This gives the protein CASSFRGGEFTNNEQFF.